This is a list of T cell receptor beta chains from one sample in a study of cytomegalovirus exposure and HLA in healthy donors. Produced via immunoSEQ multiplex PCR; TCRdb's table is partial and in-frame only. The data contain over 150,000 clones, under 80% of them singletons. The sample consisted of PBMCs. These receptors came from a man between 25 and 39 years old in good health and CMV-seropositive. The CDR3 runs from the conserved cysteine through the conserved F or W. D genes are given only for firm matches. Size values are once, few and many counts, or a class for expanded clones, and some rows have none.

v_gene	j_gene	d_gene	abundance	CDR3nt	CDR3aa
TRBV2	TRBJ2-1	TRBD2	.	TGTGCCAGCAGCCCACTAGCGGGAGGGTACAATGAGCAGTTCTTC	CASSPLAGGYNEQFF
TRBV30	TRBJ2-7	.	.	TGTGCCTGGAGTGTACAGATAACCTACGAGCAGTACTTC	CAWSVQITYEQYF
TRBV30	TRBJ1-2	.	few	TGTGCCTGGCAGACCTGGAGCGGCTACACCTTC	CAWQTWSGYTF
TRBV13	TRBJ2-5	TRBD2	.	TGTGCCAGCAGCTTTGGGACTAGCGGGTTACAAGAGACCCAGTACTTC	CASSFGTSGLQETQYF
TRBV5-5	TRBJ2-6	TRBD1	.	TGTGCCAGCAGCTCAGGGGGCTCTGGGGCCAACGTCCTGACTTTC	CASSSGGSGANVLTF
TRBV6-4	TRBJ2-3	TRBD2	.	TGTGCCAGCAGCCCCGGGGGGGGGAGCAACACAGATACGCAGTATTTT	CASSPGGGSNTDTQYF
TRBV2	TRBJ1-2	.	.	TGTGCCAGCTCCGGCCTCACTATTGACTACACCTTC	CASSGLTIDYTF
TRBV7-2	TRBJ1-1	TRBD1	few	TGTGCCAGCAGCCAACAGGGGGGGACTGAAGCTTTCTTT	CASSQQGGTEAFF
TRBV27	TRBJ2-3	.	.	TGTGCCAGCACCTTCAGGGGGCGAGCGGGAGGTCGGGATACGCAGTATTTT	CASTFRGRAGGRDTQYF
TRBV19	TRBJ1-4	.	.	TGTGCCAGTAGTTACCTCAAGACAGTCGCAACTAATGAAAAACTGTTTTTT	CASSYLKTVATNEKLFF
TRBV18	TRBJ1-1	.	.	TGTGCCAGCTCACACGGTAAGAACACTGAAGCTTTCTTT	CASSHGKNTEAFF
TRBV4-3	TRBJ2-3	.	few	TGCGCCAGCAGCCAAGAGGTCCCTTCTGGGAGACTCGCAGATACGCAGTATTTT	CASSQEVPSGRLADTQYF
TRBV6-5	TRBJ2-7	TRBD2	.	TGTGCCAGCAGTTACTTCGCCCCGGGACTAGCCTACGAGCAGTACTTC	CASSYFAPGLAYEQYF
TRBV5-1	TRBJ2-1	.	.	TGCGCCAGCAGCTTGGCCGAAGCGGTCTACAATGAGCAGTTCTTC	CASSLAEAVYNEQFF
TRBV5-5	TRBJ2-7	.	.	TGTGCCAGCAGCTTGGAGGGGATCTACGAGCAGTACTTC	CASSLEGIYEQYF
TRBV27	TRBJ2-1	.	few	TGTGCCAGCAGGCGAGAAAACAATGAGCAGTTCTTC	CASRRENNEQFF
TRBV6-5	TRBJ1-2	TRBD1	.	TGTGCCAGCAGTATCTCAACAGGGGGCTATGGCTACACCTTC	CASSISTGGYGYTF
TRBV19	TRBJ1-5	.	.	TGTGCCAGTAGTATAGATATCGTAAGCAATCAGCCCCAGCATTTT	CASSIDIVSNQPQHF
TRBV7-9	TRBJ2-2	.	.	TGTGCCAGCAGCTTAGGAGGTAACGGGGAGCTGTTTTTT	CASSLGGNGELFF
TRBV2	TRBJ1-1	.	.	TGTGCCAGCAGTGTGGACAGAAAAGGGAACACTGAAGCTTTCTTT	CASSVDRKGNTEAFF
TRBV6-5	TRBJ2-7	.	few	TGTGCCAGCAGTTACTGGGGGAGGTCCTACGAGCAGTACTTC	CASSYWGRSYEQYF
TRBV4-3	TRBJ1-2	.	.	TGCGCCAGCAGCCAAGATCCCGGCAGGTACGATATAGGCTACACCTTC	CASSQDPGRYDIGYTF
TRBV7-2	TRBJ1-2	.	.	TGTGCCAGCAGCTTCAGGGTTAGCTATGGCTACACCTTC	CASSFRVSYGYTF
TRBV7-9	TRBJ2-3	TRBD2	.	TGTGCCAGCAGCACTTTCGGGGGGGGTGAGAAAGATACGCAGTATTTT	CASSTFGGGEKDTQYF
TRBV2	TRBJ2-5	TRBD1	.	TGTGCCAGCAGGGCCGGGACAGGTACCCAAGAGACCCAGTACTTC	CASRAGTGTQETQYF
TRBV7-8	TRBJ2-7	TRBD2	.	TGTGCCAGCAGACACACCGGACTAGCGGGGGCCCAGACTACGGAGCAGTACTTC	CASRHTGLAGAQTTEQYF
TRBV19	TRBJ2-5	TRBD2	.	TGTGCCAGTAAACCTGGGACTAGCGGGAGGGAGACCCAGTACTTC	CASKPGTSGRETQYF
TRBV5-1	TRBJ2-1	.	.	TGCGCCAGCAGCTTGGAGGCCCAGGGCAATGAGCAGTTCTTC	CASSLEAQGNEQFF
TRBV5-6	TRBJ2-1	.	.	TGTGCCAGCAGCGGGACTGGAGCCGGGGAGTACAATGAGCAGTTCTTC	CASSGTGAGEYNEQFF
TRBV12-5	TRBJ2-7	.	.	TGTGCTAGCAGTCTCAGGGGCCTTCCCGCCTACGAGCAGTACTTC	CASSLRGLPAYEQYF
TRBV12-5	TRBJ2-1	TRBD1	.	TGTGCTAGTGGTTCGAAGACAGGGGGAAATGAGCAGTTCTTC	CASGSKTGGNEQFF
TRBV18	TRBJ2-6	.	.	TGTGCCAGCTCCTCCTCGGGGTCTGGGGCCAACGTCCTGACTTTC	CASSSSGSGANVLTF
TRBV7-9	TRBJ2-5	.	.	TGTGCCAGCAGCTTAGGCCCGGGACTGCCGAGGGAAACCCAGTACTTC	CASSLGPGLPRETQYF
TRBV9	TRBJ2-2	TRBD1	.	TGTGCCAGCAGCATCCGGACAGGGGGCACCGGGGAGCTGTTTTTT	CASSIRTGGTGELFF
TRBV5-4	TRBJ1-4	.	.	TGTGCCAGCAGCTCCGGAGGCGGGGGTGGTGAAAAACTGTTTTTT	CASSSGGGGGEKLFF
TRBV11-2	TRBJ2-7	.	.	TGTGCCAGCAGCTTAGTCGGGACCTACGAGCAGTACTTC	CASSLVGTYEQYF
TRBV28	TRBJ2-7	TRBD1	.	TGTGCCAGCAGCCCGCCGAGACAGGGGGGGCGCGAGCAGTACTTC	CASSPPRQGGREQYF
TRBV5-4	TRBJ2-6	TRBD2	few	TGTGCCAGCAGCTACGGACTAGCGGGGGGATACTCTGGGGCCAACGTCCTGACTTTC	CASSYGLAGGYSGANVLTF
TRBV28	TRBJ2-5	TRBD2	.	TGTGCCAGCAGGTCGCAGCGGGGGGGCGGACCCCCGCAAGAGACCCAGTACTTC	CASRSQRGGGPPQETQYF
TRBV7-6	TRBJ1-5	TRBD1	.	TGTGCCAGCAGCTTTCGGGACAGTGGTCAGCCCCAGCATTTT	CASSFRDSGQPQHF
TRBV11-2	TRBJ1-6	.	.	TGTGCCAGCAGCCCCCGGACACTTGATTCACCCCTCCACTTT	CASSPRTLDSPLHF
TRBV7-9	TRBJ2-7	.	once	TGTGCCAGCAGCCCCCTGTCCTACGAGCAGTACTTC	CASSPLSYEQYF
TRBV6-1	TRBJ1-1	TRBD1	.	TGTGCCAGCAGTAACTTAGGACAGGGGAACACTGAAGCTTTCTTT	CASSNLGQGNTEAFF
TRBV7-8	TRBJ2-1	.	.	TGTGCCAGCAGCTGGGCGATCTACAATGAGCAGTTCTTC	CASSWAIYNEQFF
TRBV15	TRBJ1-5	.	.	TGTGCCACCCGTAGAGGTAGTAGCAATCAGCCCCAGCATTTT	CATRRGSSNQPQHF
TRBV5-1	TRBJ1-6	.	.	TGCGCCAGCAGCTACGGTGGGGGCCAGGGATCACCCCTCCACTTT	CASSYGGGQGSPLHF
TRBV5-4	TRBJ2-5	.	.	TGTGCCAGCAGCTTTCGGGGTTATCAAGAGACCCAGTACTTC	CASSFRGYQETQYF
TRBV30	TRBJ2-7	TRBD2	.	TGTGCCTGGGGGCGGGGGGGGACTTACGAGCAGTACTTC	CAWGRGGTYEQYF
TRBV19	TRBJ1-1	.	few	TGTGCCAGTAGTATAGCACCTGAGGGAGGAACTGAAGCTTTCTTT	CASSIAPEGGTEAFF
TRBV5-1	TRBJ2-7	.	few	TGCGCCAGCAGCTTGAGAGGGGGCTCCTACGAGCAGTACTTC	CASSLRGGSYEQYF
TRBV29-1	TRBJ2-3	.	once	TGCACCGTGAGGGACATGACCTCTAGCACAGATACGCAGTATTTT	CTVRDMTSSTDTQYF
TRBV30	TRBJ1-3	.	.	TGTGCCTGGAGTGTGCGGGACACCATATATTTT	CAWSVRDTIYF
TRBV9	TRBJ2-3	TRBD2	.	TGTGCCAGCAGCGCCGCTCCCCTAGCGGTAGATACGCAGTATTTT	CASSAAPLAVDTQYF
TRBV2	TRBJ2-7	.	.	TGTGCCAGCAGCGGAGGCCCCCGGGACGGGAGCTACGAGCAGTACTTC	CASSGGPRDGSYEQYF